The T cell receptor beta chain described here comes from a study of blood T cell repertoires in COVID-19. Study-level information: The United States, Italy and Spain were the sources of the acute and convalescent COVID-19 samples.

Per germline, CDR1 SGHTA and CDR2 FQGTGA. Trimming shortened V by 8 bases and J by 6 bases, and 12 bases separated the two germline ends. The CDR3 runs to 12 residues. As handled by the study authors: Reference gene primer amplification in the assay estimated nucleated cell counts. Assay: immunoSEQ multiplex PCR; the TCRdb copy retains only in-frame clones and omits some. The D gene and trimming were derived from the DNA, and the V and J assignments and clone size from that table. The sample holds a few hundred thousand clones, roughly 86% seen once. Recruitment covered 20 to 25 US areas and drew participants whose ages spanned roughly 18 to 100 years. Participants were placed into cohorts based on the clinical history they reported.

The specimen sequenced was PBMCs or T cells enriched from blood (not recorded which). The receptor was derived from a woman between 25 and 40 years old who had recovered from COVID-19. The rearrangement links TRBV7-3 to TRBJ2-3; D uncertain. CDR3 in amino acids: CASAAARDTQYF. The CDR3 DNA is TGTGCCAGCGCCGCAGCGCGCGATACGCAGTATTTT.